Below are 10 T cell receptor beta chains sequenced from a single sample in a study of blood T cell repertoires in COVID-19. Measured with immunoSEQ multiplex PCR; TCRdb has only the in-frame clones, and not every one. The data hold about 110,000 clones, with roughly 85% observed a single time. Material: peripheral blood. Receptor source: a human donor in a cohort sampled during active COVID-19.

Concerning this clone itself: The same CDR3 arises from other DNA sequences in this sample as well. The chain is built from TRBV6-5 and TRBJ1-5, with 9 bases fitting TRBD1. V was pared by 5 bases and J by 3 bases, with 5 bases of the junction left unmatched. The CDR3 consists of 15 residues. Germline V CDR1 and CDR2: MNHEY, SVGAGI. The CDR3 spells CASSRDRELNQPQHF. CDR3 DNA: TGTGCCAGCAGTCGGGACAGGGAACTCAATCAGCCCCAGCATTTT.

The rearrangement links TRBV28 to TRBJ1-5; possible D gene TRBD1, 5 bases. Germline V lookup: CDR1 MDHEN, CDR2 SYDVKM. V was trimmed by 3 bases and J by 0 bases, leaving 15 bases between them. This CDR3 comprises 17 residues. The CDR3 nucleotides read TGTGCCAGCAGTTTGGGGGGGTCGGGGTATAGCAATCAGCCCCAGCATTTT. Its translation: CASSLGGSGYSNQPQHF.

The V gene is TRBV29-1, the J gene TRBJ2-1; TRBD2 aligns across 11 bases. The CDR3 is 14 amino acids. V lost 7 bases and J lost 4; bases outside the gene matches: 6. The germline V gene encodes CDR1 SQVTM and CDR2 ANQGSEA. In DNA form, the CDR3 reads TGCAGCGCCGAGGGACTAGCGGATTACAATGAGCAGTTCTTC. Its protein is CSAEGLADYNEQFF.

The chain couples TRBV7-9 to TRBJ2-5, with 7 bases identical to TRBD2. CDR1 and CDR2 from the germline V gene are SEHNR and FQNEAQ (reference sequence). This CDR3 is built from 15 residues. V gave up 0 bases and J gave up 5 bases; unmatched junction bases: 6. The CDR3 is CASSLAVGGSETQYF. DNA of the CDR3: TGTGCCAGCAGCTTAGCGGTCGGCGGGAGTGAGACCCAGTACTTC.

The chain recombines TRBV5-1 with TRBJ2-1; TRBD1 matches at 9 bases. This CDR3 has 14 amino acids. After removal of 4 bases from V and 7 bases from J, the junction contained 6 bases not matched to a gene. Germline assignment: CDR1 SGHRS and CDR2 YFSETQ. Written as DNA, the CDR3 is TGCGCCAGCAGCCCGGGACAGGGAGGGAATGAGCAGTTCTTC. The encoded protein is CASSPGQGGNEQFF.

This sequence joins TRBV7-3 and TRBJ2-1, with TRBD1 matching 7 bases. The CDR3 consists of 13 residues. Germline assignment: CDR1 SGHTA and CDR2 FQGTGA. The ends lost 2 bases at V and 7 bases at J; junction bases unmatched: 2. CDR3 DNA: TGTGCCAGCAGCTTAGACAGGGAGAATGAGCAGTTCTTC. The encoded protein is CASSLDRENEQFF.

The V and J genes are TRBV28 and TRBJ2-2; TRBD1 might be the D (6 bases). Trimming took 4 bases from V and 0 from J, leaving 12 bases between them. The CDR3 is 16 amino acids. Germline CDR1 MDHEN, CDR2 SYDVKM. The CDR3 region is CASSSPGHTNTGELFF. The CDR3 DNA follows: TGTGCCAGCAGTTCCCCGGGACATACGAACACCGGGGAGCTGTTTTTT.

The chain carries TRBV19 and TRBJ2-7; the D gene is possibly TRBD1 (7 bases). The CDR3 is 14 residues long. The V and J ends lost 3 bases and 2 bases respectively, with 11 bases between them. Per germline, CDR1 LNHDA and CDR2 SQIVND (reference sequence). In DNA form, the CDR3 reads TGTGCCAGTAGTATGCGGGACAGTACCTACGAGCAGTACTTC. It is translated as CASSMRDSTYEQYF.

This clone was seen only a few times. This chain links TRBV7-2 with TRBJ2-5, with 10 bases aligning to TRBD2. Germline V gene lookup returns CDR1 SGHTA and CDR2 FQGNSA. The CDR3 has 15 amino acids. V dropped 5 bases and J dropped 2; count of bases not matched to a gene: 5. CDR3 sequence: CASSQNSGGQETQYF. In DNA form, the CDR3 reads TGTGCCAGCAGCCAAAATAGCGGGGGGCAAGAGACCCAGTACTTC.

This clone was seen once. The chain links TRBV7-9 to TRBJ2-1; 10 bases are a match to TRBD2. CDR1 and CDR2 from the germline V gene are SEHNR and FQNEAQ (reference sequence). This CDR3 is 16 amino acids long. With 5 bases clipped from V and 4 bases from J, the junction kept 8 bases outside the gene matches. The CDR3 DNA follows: TGTGCCAGCAGCCCCAAAGTTAGCGGGGGGTACAATGAGCAGTTCTTC. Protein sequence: CASSPKVSGGYNEQFF.